Here is one TCR beta chain with its context. Its specificity is unknown. The data originate from a study of CXCR3-negative and CXCR3-positive naive CD8 T cells. This CDR3 spans 13 amino acids. Germline CDR1 reads MNHEY; CDR2 reads SMNVEV (reference sequence). Findings of the study overall: When CXCR3-positive naive cells were set against CXCR3-negative naive cells, the former had more hydrophobic TRB CDR3s.

The study made its TRB cDNA libraries by 5' RACE, adding UMI labels. Using the 5' RACE reads, TCRdb records one entry per CDR3 protein without DNA. This sample's table has about 130,000 distinct CDR3 sequences. Material: naive CXCR3+ CD8+ T cells from blood. Subset here: CD45RO-CCR7+CD27+CD95- naive CD8+ T cells expressing CXCR3 (TNR3+). The chain links TRBV27 to TRBJ2-7; the TRBD1 assignment by TCRdb is unverifiable without DNA. This sequence originates from a human donor in good health. Some clones in this sample may be carry-over from other donors' samples. The CDR3 reads CASSFSLGDEQYF.